Shown below are 11 T cell receptor beta chains from a single sample sequenced in a study of identical twins (TCRdb year 2016). The library was prepared using 5' RACE. Sequencing was carried out with an Illumina HiSeq 2000. The raw public data were reprocessed by TCRdb itself: fastp quality trimming at Q25, MiXCR clonotype calling, in-frame beta chains only. Each record represents a unique CDR3 protein, reported with the most common genes and DNA among its rows. Within this sample are 450,000 or so distinct CDR3 sequences, with 14% of them counted one time only. Jointly, the top ten make up about 0.94% of the sample. The same data also went into a second study, on yellow fever vaccine responses in identical twins.

Sequences were obtained from CD4+ T cells sorted from blood. These receptors were obtained from a woman aged 18-30 years in good health.

This clonotype has only a few counts. The chain joins TRBV6-2 or TRBV6-3 to TRBJ1-1; maybe TRBD1 (5 bases). The CDR3 is 15 amino acids. The germline V and J ends were trimmed by 8 bases and 1 base, with 17 bases remaining between them. In germline, CDR1 is MNHEY, CDR2 SVGEGT. The CDR3 is CASVRDSKGNTEAFF. The CDR3 DNA reads as TGTGCCAGCGTCCGGGACTCGAAGGGGAACACTGAAGCTTTCTTT.

This clonotype has at least ten counts. This sequence joins TRBV29-1 and TRBJ1-2; 7 bases align to TRBD1. V shed 8 bases and J 0 bases; nucleotides not matched to a gene: 3. The CDR3 is made up of 12 amino acids. CDR1 is SQVTM, CDR2 ANQGSEA, per germline. CDR3 sequence: CSLGQTNYGYTF. As DNA, the CDR3 is TGCAGCTTGGGACAGACTAACTATGGCTACACCTTC.

This clonotype has only a few counts. The V call is TRBV5-1, the J call TRBJ2-5; TRBD2 matches at 11 bases. CDR1 is SGHRS, CDR2 YFSETQ, per germline. The CDR3 covers 16 residues. V shed 0 bases, J shed 13 bases, and the junction held 14 bases outside the gene matches. CDR3 sequence (DNA): TGCGCCAGCAGCTTGGATATAACTAGCGGGAGCCCCAACCCGTACTTC. It specifies CASSLDITSGSPNPYF. Supplemented by reference TRBV5-1 and TRBJ2-5, the full variable domain reads KAGVTQTPRYLIKTRGQQVTLSCSPISGHRSVSWYQQTPGQGLQFLFEYFSETQRNKGNFPGRFSGRQFSNSRSEMNVSTLELGDSALYLCASSLDITSGSPNPYFGPGTRLLVL.

The chain is built from TRBV7-3 and TRBJ2-7; TRBD1 matches at 7 bases. The germline V gene has CDR1 SGHTA and CDR2 FQGTGA. V dropped 5 bases and J dropped 2; count of bases not matched to a gene: 6. The CDR3 consists of 14 residues. In nucleotides, the CDR3 is TGTGCCAGCAGCCTGATTGACAGGGCCTACGAGCAGTACTTC. Protein sequence: CASSLIDRAYEQYF.

The genes are TRBV7-2 and TRBJ2-7; TRBD2 agrees at 7 bases. CDR1 is SGHTA, CDR2 FQGNSA, per germline. This CDR3 spans 15 amino acids. V shed 2 bases and J 0 bases; nucleotides not matched to a gene: 4. DNA of the CDR3: TGTGCCAGCAGCTTATTTAGCGGGTACTCCTACGAGCAGTACTTC. It codes for CASSLFSGYSYEQYF.

This clonotype was recorded a few times. The V gene is TRBV5-4, the J gene TRBJ2-7; D remains unclear. The CDR3 has 14 amino acids. Trimming removed 4 bases from V and 9 bases from J, with 20 bases in between. Germline V gene lookup returns CDR1 SGHNT and CDR2 YYREEE (reference sequence). The CDR3 loop is CASSAGLISEAQYF. The DNA for the CDR3 is TGTGCCAGCAGCGCCGGGTTAATTAGTGAGGCGCAGTACTTC.

In regard to this clonotype: One junction end does not reproduce the germline sequence, and a read error may be involved. The chain joins TRBV7-7 to TRBJ2-2, with a tentative D call TRBD2 (6 bases). CDR3 length: 15 amino acids. Germline V gene lookup returns CDR1 SSHAT and CDR2 FNYEAQ (reference sequence). Written as DNA, the CDR3 is TGTGCTAGCAGCCCGGGGGAAAGGGGAACCGGGGAGCTGTTTTTT. The encoded protein is CASSPGERGTGELFF. The complete variable domain, with remaining parts taken from reference TRBV7-7 and TRBJ2-2, reads GAGVSQSPRYKVTKRGQDVTLRCDPISSHATLYWYQQALGQGPEFLTYFNYEAQPDKSGLPSDRFSAERPEGSISTLTIQRTEQRDSAMYRCASSPGERGTGELFFGEGSRLTVL.

This clonotype came up a few times. The chain links TRBV29-1 to TRBJ2-3; no reliable D call. The CDR3 contains 10 residues. The V gene's germline CDR1 is SQVTM and CDR2 ANQGSEA. The ends were cut back, 7 bases at V and 3 bases at J, with 5 bases in the middle. CDR3 sequence: CSGFTDTQYF. Here the CDR3 DNA reads TGCAGCGGGTTTACAGATACGCAGTATTTT.

The V and J genes are TRBV12-3 or TRBV12-4 and TRBJ2-3, with D perhaps matching TRBD2 (7 bases). V lost 6 bases, J lost 6 bases, and 13 bases lay in between. CDR3 size: 13 residues. CDR3 in DNA: TGTGCCAGCAGGAGGGGGGGCGTGGATACGCAGTATTTT. The encoded protein is CASRRGGVDTQYF.

CDR3 coding DNA: TGTGCGACCCGAGAACTCTATGGCTACACCTTC. Its protein product is CATRELYGYTF. The V call is TRBV30, the J call TRBJ1-2; no clear D. Looked up from germline, CDR1 is GTSNPN and CDR2 is SVGIG (reference sequence). The CDR3 consists of 11 residues.

The chain joins TRBV7-8 to TRBJ2-1, with 14 bases identical to TRBD2. Germline V gene data show CDR1 as SGHVS and CDR2 as FQNEAQ. V lost 4 bases to trimming and J lost 1 base; unmatched junction nucleotides: 12. This CDR3 contains 20 residues. CDR3 region: CASSSTRLAGGGGSYNEQFF. The CDR3 nucleotides are TGTGCCAGCAGCTCTACTAGACTAGCGGGAGGGGGGGGGTCCTACAATGAGCAGTTCTTC.